This TCR beta chain came from a study of monozygotic twins with inflammatory bowel disease. Remarks on this clonotype: Its antigen is unidentified.

Whole-study results and caveats: IBD patients shared fewer clonotypes with other individuals than healthy twins, especially patients with disease activity signs. Among IBD patients, TCRbeta diversity (inverse Simpson) was lower than in healthy co-twins.

With roughly 17 and 9 cycles respectively, two nested PCRs were carried out on TCRalpha and TCRbeta cDNA. TCRdb re-called the 5' RACE reads and shows each CDR3 protein once, DNA omitted. Its clone listing holds fewer than 350,000 distinct CDR3 sequences. There are 12 residues in the CDR3. The chain recombines TRBV21-1 with TRBJ1-1. TRBV21-1 is labeled a pseudogene. The clonotype originates from a human donor with ulcerative colitis or Crohn's disease, or a healthy co-twin of an affected twin (not recorded which). The sequenced sample consisted of blood. The CDR3 region is CASSMQYTEAFF.